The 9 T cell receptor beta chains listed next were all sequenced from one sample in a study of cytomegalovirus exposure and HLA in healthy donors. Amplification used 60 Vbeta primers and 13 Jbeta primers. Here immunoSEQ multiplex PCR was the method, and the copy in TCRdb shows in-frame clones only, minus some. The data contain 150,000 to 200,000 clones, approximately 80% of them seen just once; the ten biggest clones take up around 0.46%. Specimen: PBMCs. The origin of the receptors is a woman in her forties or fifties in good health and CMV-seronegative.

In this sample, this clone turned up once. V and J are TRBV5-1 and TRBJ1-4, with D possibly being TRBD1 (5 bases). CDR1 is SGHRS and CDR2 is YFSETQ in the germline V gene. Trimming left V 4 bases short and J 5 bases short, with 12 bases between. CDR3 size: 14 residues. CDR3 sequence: CASSAGRGNEKLFF. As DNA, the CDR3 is TGCGCCAGCAGCGCGGGACGGGGAAATGAAAAACTGTTTTTT.

CDR3: CASSGDRAYNEQFF. In DNA, the CDR3 is TGTGCCAGCTCAGGGGACAGAGCCTACAATGAGCAGTTCTTC. V is TRBV18 and J is TRBJ2-1; 7 positions match TRBD1. The V gene end was trimmed by 5 bases and the J gene end by 2 bases; junction bases not matched to a gene: 3. Germline CDR1 reads KGHSH; CDR2 reads LQKENI. The CDR3 is 14 residues long.

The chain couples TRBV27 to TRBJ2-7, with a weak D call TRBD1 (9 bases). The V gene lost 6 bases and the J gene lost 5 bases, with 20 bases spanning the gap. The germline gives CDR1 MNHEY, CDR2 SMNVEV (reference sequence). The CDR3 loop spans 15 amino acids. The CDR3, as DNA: TGTGCCAGCAGCCTTACGGGGGGGACAGGGAACGAGCAGTACTTC. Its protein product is CASSLTGGTGNEQYF.

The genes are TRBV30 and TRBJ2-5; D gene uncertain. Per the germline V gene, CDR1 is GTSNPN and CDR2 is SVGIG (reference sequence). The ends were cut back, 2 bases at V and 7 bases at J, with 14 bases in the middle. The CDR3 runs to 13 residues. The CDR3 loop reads CAWSTGPPGTQYF. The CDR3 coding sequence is TGTGCCTGGAGTACTGGGCCCCCCGGGACCCAGTACTTC.

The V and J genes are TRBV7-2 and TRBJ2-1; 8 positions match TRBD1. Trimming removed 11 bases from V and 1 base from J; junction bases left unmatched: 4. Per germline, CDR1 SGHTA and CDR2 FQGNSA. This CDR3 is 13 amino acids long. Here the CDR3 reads CASGQGSYNEQFF. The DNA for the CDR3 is TGTGCCTCCGGACAGGGATCCTACAATGAGCAGTTCTTC.

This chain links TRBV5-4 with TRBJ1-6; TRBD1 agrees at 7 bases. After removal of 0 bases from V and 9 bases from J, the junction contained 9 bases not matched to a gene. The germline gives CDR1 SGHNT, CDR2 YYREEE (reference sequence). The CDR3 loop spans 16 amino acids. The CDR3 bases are TGTGCCAGCAGCTTGGTACAGGGGATTAGGAGTTCACCCCTCCACTTT. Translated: CASSLVQGIRSSPLHF.

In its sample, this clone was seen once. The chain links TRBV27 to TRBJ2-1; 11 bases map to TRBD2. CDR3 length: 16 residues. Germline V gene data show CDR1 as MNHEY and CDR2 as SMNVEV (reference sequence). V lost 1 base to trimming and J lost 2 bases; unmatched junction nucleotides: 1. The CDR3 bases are TGTGCCAGCAGTTTATTAGCGGGAGGGACCTACAATGAGCAGTTCTTC. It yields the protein CASSLLAGGTYNEQFF.

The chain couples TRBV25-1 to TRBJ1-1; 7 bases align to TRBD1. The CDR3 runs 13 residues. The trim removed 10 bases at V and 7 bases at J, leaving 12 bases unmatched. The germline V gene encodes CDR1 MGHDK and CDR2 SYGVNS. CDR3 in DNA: TGTGCCACAAGAGAAAACAGGGGCGGTGAAGCTTTCTTT. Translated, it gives CATRENRGGEAFF.

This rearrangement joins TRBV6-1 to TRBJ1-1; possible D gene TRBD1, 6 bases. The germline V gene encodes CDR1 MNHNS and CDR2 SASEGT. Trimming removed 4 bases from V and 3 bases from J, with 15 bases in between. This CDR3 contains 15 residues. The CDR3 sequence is CASSGRGGVDTEAFF. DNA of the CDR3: TGTGCCAGCAGTGGGAGGGGGGGGGTGGACACTGAAGCTTTCTTT.